These 22 T cell receptor beta chains share one sample of origin, sequenced in a study of cytomegalovirus exposure and HLA in healthy donors. The PCR made use of 60 Vbeta and 13 Jbeta primers. Produced via immunoSEQ multiplex PCR; TCRdb's table is partial and in-frame only. This sample has 90,000 to 150,000 clones; 60% to 85% occur once, and the top ten carry approximately 3.5%. Sample: PBMCs. The receptors come from a woman between 25 and 40 years old in good health and CMV-seropositive.

In this sample, this clone turned up once. The chain combines TRBV28 with TRBJ2-1, with TRBD2 matching over 9 bases. Germline CDR1 and CDR2: MDHEN and SYDVKM. This CDR3 spans 19 amino acids. V shed 1 base and J 0 bases; nucleotides not matched to a gene: 10. The CDR3 here is CASSLLAGDMRGSYNEQFF. The CDR3 coding sequence is TGTGCCAGCAGTTTATTAGCGGGGGATATGAGGGGCTCCTACAATGAGCAGTTCTTC.

The chain has TRBV28 and TRBJ1-5; perhaps TRBD1 as D (6 bases). Looked up from germline, CDR1 is MDHEN and CDR2 is SYDVKM. The CDR3 spans 13 residues. V was pared by 7 bases and J by 7 bases, with 14 bases between. The CDR3 DNA reads as TGTGCCAGCAACGGGGGGCGTCGACAGCCCCAGCATTTT. Translated: CASNGGRRQPQHF. Using reference TRBV28 and TRBJ1-5 for the parts outside the CDR3, the full variable domain is DVKVTQSSRYLVKRTGEKVFLECVQDMDHENMFWYRQDPGLGLRLIYFSYDVKMKEKGDIPEGYSVSREKKERFSLILESASTNQTSMYLCASNGGRRQPQHFGDGTRLSIL.

The rearrangement uses TRBV13 and TRBJ1-2; tentatively, D is TRBD1 (6 bases). This CDR3 comprises 13 residues. Germline V CDR1 and CDR2: PRHDT, FYEKMQ (reference sequence). V was pared by 4 bases and J by 8 bases, with 14 bases between. CDR3 nucleotide sequence: TGTGCCAGCAGCTGGGTTGGGGGCGCGGGCTACACCTTC. Its translation is CASSWVGGAGYTF.

The rearrangement uses TRBV18 and TRBJ2-7; D is possibly TRBD1 (6 bases). Germline CDR1 KGHSH, CDR2 LQKENI. V lost 3 bases to trimming and J lost 6 bases, with 12 bases between them. The CDR3 has 13 residues. The CDR3 sequence is CASSPRGSREQYF. In DNA, the CDR3 is TGTGCCAGCTCACCGAGGGGGTCTCGCGAGCAGTACTTC.

This clone has a handful of counts. V is TRBV2 and J is TRBJ2-3; 14 bases line up with TRBD2. Germline trimming cut 4 bases from V and 1 base from J; bases unmatched to any gene: 4. Per germline, CDR1 SNHLY and CDR2 FYNNEI. The CDR3 loop spans 17 amino acids. The CDR3, as DNA: TGTGCCAGCAGTGTACAGGGACTAGCGGGGGGCACAGATACGCAGTATTTT. Translated, it gives CASSVQGLAGGTDTQYF.

The chain couples TRBV29-1 to TRBJ2-1; TRBD2 is a possible D gene (5 bases). CDR1 and CDR2 (germline): SQVTM, ANQGSEA. CDR3 length: 12 amino acids. The V and J ends lost 0 bases and 13 bases respectively, with 13 bases between them. The CDR3 loop is CSVEDTRLVQFF. CDR3 coding DNA: TGCAGCGTTGAAGATACTAGGCTAGTTCAGTTCTTC.

The chain carries TRBV5-4 and TRBJ2-1; 14 bases agree with TRBD2. The V gene's germline CDR1 is SGHNT and CDR2 YYREEE (reference sequence). CDR3 length: 18 amino acids. Trimming cost V 0 bases and J 2 bases; bases outside gene matches: 4. CDR3 sequence: CASSLGLAGGPTYNEQFF. DNA of the CDR3: TGTGCCAGCAGCTTGGGACTAGCGGGGGGGCCGACCTACAATGAGCAGTTCTTC.

This chain joins TRBV28 and TRBJ1-2; D gene ambiguous. V was shortened by 7 bases and J by 5 bases, with 14 bases between the two germline ends. Germline V lookup: CDR1 MDHEN, CDR2 SYDVKM. This CDR3 has 13 amino acids. The CDR3 bases are TGTGCCAGCATTCCCTCGGGTCTATATGGCTACACCTTC. Translated: CASIPSGLYGYTF.

The chain uses TRBV2 and TRBJ2-7; D is possibly TRBD2 (7 bases). Trimming removed 6 bases at V and 0 bases at J, with 15 bases between. CDR1 and CDR2 from the germline V gene are SNHLY and FYNNEI. This CDR3 has 15 residues. This CDR3 is CASSSRGAFSYEQYF. The CDR3 region has the DNA TGTGCCAGCAGCAGCCGGGGGGCCTTCTCCTACGAGCAGTACTTC.

This clone was seen a single time. This CDR3 reads CASSEVGTGAGTGELFF. DNA of the CDR3: TGTGCCAGCAGTGAAGTGGGGACAGGGGCGGGCACCGGGGAGCTGTTTTTT. The chain links TRBV2 to TRBJ2-2; TRBD1 aligns across 10 bases. The germline V gene encodes CDR1 SNHLY and CDR2 FYNNEI. This CDR3 has 17 amino acids. Unmatched junction bases numbered 6, after V lost 1 base and J lost 4 bases.

The genes are TRBV30 and TRBJ2-7; no clear D gene. The germline V and J ends were trimmed by 2 bases and 5 bases, with 13 bases remaining between them. There are 13 residues in the CDR3. Germline V gene sequence: CDR1 GTSNPN, CDR2 SVGIG (reference sequence). Here the CDR3 DNA reads TGTGCCTGGAGTTTCTCAACGGTAGACGAGCAGTACTTC. Translation: CAWSFSTVDEQYF.

As concerns this clone: The junction departs from germline at one end; a sequencing error may be responsible. This chain links TRBV7-9 with TRBJ1-5; D ambiguous. This CDR3 has 15 residues. Germline V gives CDR1 SEHNR, CDR2 FQNEAQ (reference sequence). The CDR3 nucleotides are TGTTCCAGCAGCTTAAGCCCCCGACTTGTCCAGCCCCAGCATTTT. Amino acid sequence: CSSSLSPRLVQPQHF.

The rearrangement uses TRBV19 and TRBJ2-5; D ambiguous. V lost 5 bases, J lost 6 bases, and 7 bases lay in between. The CDR3 consists of 11 residues. Per germline, CDR1 LNHDA and CDR2 SQIVND (reference sequence). The CDR3 coding sequence is TGTGCCAGTAGTGGCCACCAGACCCAGTACTTC. It codes for CASSGHQTQYF.

V is TRBV19 and J is TRBJ1-5; possible D gene TRBD1, 5 bases. CDR1 is LNHDA and CDR2 is SQIVND in the germline V gene (reference sequence). The CDR3 totals 16 residues. Trimming removed 8 bases from V and 1 base from J, with 18 bases in between. The CDR3 region is CASGDRTLGSNQPQHF. The CDR3 region has the DNA TGTGCCAGTGGAGACAGAACGCTGGGGAGCAATCAGCCCCAGCATTTT.

The chain recombines TRBV11-1 with TRBJ2-5; a possible D gene is TRBD2 (7 bases). The CDR3 covers 15 residues. From germline, CDR1 is SGHAT and CDR2 FQDESV (reference sequence). Trimming removed 2 bases from V and 1 base from J, with 11 bases in between. The CDR3 reads CASSLWRGPQETQYF. In DNA, the CDR3 is TGTGCCAGCAGCTTATGGCGGGGGCCCCAAGAGACCCAGTACTTC. Filled out from reference TRBV11-1 and TRBJ2-5, the complete variable domain reads EAEVAQSPRYKITEKSQAVAFWCDPISGHATLYWYRQILGQGPELLVQFQDESVVDDSQLPKDRFSAERLKGVDSTLKIQPAELGDSAMYLCASSLWRGPQETQYFGPGTRLLVL.

J is TRBJ2-7 and V is TRBV2; 9 nucleotides align to TRBD2. From germline, CDR1 is SNHLY and CDR2 FYNNEI. V lost 6 bases and J lost 6; bases outside the gene matches: 9. This CDR3 has 14 amino acids. CDR3 coding DNA: TGTGCCAGCAGCGAGGGACTAGCAAGGAGCGAGCAGTACTTC. Translation: CASSEGLARSEQYF.

The chain uses TRBV9 and TRBJ2-2, with a possible D match to TRBD2 (5 bases). Deletions cut 3 bases from V and 0 bases from J, with 12 bases between. Germline V gene data show CDR1 as SGDLS and CDR2 as YYNGEE. The CDR3 runs to 16 residues. As DNA, the CDR3 is TGTGCCAGCAGCGAGAGGGCCCGCTCGAACACCGGGGAGCTGTTTTTT. Protein sequence: CASSERARSNTGELFF.

This chain links TRBV5-6 with TRBJ2-5; a weak D match, TRBD1 (6 bases). V dropped 3 bases and J dropped 3 bases, with 15 bases sitting between them. This CDR3 is built from 15 residues. Germline loops: CDR1 SGHDT, CDR2 YYEEEE. The CDR3 sequence is CASSSDRNWEETQYF. Here the CDR3 DNA reads TGTGCCAGCAGCTCTGACAGGAATTGGGAAGAGACCCAGTACTTC.

This clone turned up a few times. This rearrangement joins TRBV5-1 to TRBJ2-7, with D tentatively TRBD1 (7 bases). The CDR3 loop spans 13 amino acids. Between the trimmed V and J ends, which lost 4 bases and 7 bases, there was a span of 15 bases. Germline CDR1 SGHRS, CDR2 YFSETQ. The CDR3 region has the DNA TGCGCCAGCAGCCTTCAGACAGGGAGGGAGCAGTACTTC. Translating it yields CASSLQTGREQYF.

J is TRBJ2-1 and V is TRBV9, with 13 positions matching TRBD2. The germline CDR1 and CDR2 sequences are SGDLS and YYNGEE. With V trimmed by 3 bases and J by 4 bases, 4 bases remained unmatched. The length of the CDR3 is 16 residues. CDR3 bases: TGTGCCAGCAGCGCGAGGGGACTAGCGGGGTACAATGAGCAGTTCTTC. This sequence encodes CASSARGLAGYNEQFF.

This clone has only one observation. The J gene is TRBJ1-3, the V gene TRBV11-2; perhaps TRBD1 as D (6 bases). The CDR3 covers 16 residues. V lost 4 bases and J 3 bases, leaving 16 bases between the germline ends. CDR1 and CDR2 (germline): SGHAT, FQNNGV. The CDR3 nucleotides are TGTGCCAGCAGCTCCGATATTCCAGGGGTTGGAAACACCATATATTTT. Its translation: CASSSDIPGVGNTIYF.

This clone was detected once. The chain carries TRBV18 and TRBJ1-1; maybe TRBD1 (6 bases). The CDR3 covers 14 residues. Trimming cost V 0 bases and J 4 bases, with 9 bases left between them. Germline-derived CDR1 and CDR2 are KGHSH and LQKENI. The CDR3: CASSPPTGRTEAFF. The CDR3 DNA sequence: TGTGCCAGCTCACCACCGACAGGCCGCACTGAAGCTTTCTTT.